This is a list of T cell receptor beta chains from one sample in a study of blood T cell repertoires in COVID-19. Using immunoSEQ multiplex PCR, the repertoire was profiled, and TCRdb retains in-frame clones only, with some absent. The sample consists of some 270,000 clones, about 82% of them appearing once. Sequencing was carried out using peripheral blood. Receptors were obtained from an elderly woman with COVID-19, enrolled during active disease. Both conserved end residues are part of each CDR3. The D gene is left open where the match is weak. Clone size is not always given. Where it is, it says once, few, many or a class for expanded clones.

J	V	D	size	DNA	CDR3
TRBJ2-1	TRBV19	TRBD2	.	TGTGCCAGTAGTATTCGGCGGGGGGGCTCCTACAATGAGCAGTTCTTC	CASSIRRGGSYNEQFF
TRBJ1-3	TRBV7-2	.	.	TGTGCCAGCAGCTTGGACACGCTAAACACCATATATTTT	CASSLDTLNTIYF
TRBJ1-5	TRBV7-9	.	.	TGTGCCAGCAGCTTTTCCGACTCACCCCAGCATTTT	CASSFSDSPQHF
TRBJ1-6	TRBV7-9	TRBD1	.	TGTGCCAGCAGCTTAGTAGGGGGCGCGGATAATTCACCCCTCCACTTT	CASSLVGGADNSPLHF
TRBJ2-7	TRBV19	TRBD1	.	TGTGCCAGTAGTATAGTTGCAGGGGGTGGCCCCTACGAGCAGTACTTC	CASSIVAGGGPYEQYF
TRBJ2-3	TRBV3-1/TRBV3-2	TRBD2	.	TGTGCCAGCAGTCTTCGGACTAGCGGAAGCACAGATACGCAGTATTTT	CASSLRTSGSTDTQYF
TRBJ2-5	TRBV4-3	TRBD2	.	TGCGCCAGCAGCCAAGGTCAAGCGGGGGGGCCGGAGACCCAGTACTTC	CASSQGQAGGPETQYF
TRBJ1-2	TRBV19	.	.	TGTGCCAGTAGTATAGAGGGGGCGGGCTATGGCTACACCTTC	CASSIEGAGYGYTF
TRBJ2-1	TRBV18	TRBD2	once	TGTGCCAGCTCTGGGTCGGGGGGAAATGAGCAGTTCTTC	CASSGSGGNEQFF
TRBJ2-1	TRBV5-5	.	few	TGTGCCAGCAGCTTCTCGGGGAATGAGCAGTTCTTC	CASSFSGNEQFF
TRBJ1-6	TRBV7-2	TRBD1	.	TGTGCCACCGCTCGGACAGGGAGTCCCTATAATTCACCCCTCCACTTT	CATARTGSPYNSPLHF
TRBJ2-5	TRBV6-5	TRBD2	.	TGTGCCAGCGGTTGGACTAGCGGGGGGGAGACCCAGTACTTC	CASGWTSGGETQYF
TRBJ2-1	TRBV10-3	TRBD2	.	TGTGCCATCAGCTCGAGAACTAGCGGGGGCTCCTACAATGAGCAGTTCTTC	CAISSRTSGGSYNEQFF
TRBJ2-1	TRBV11-1	.	.	TGTGCCAGCAGCTTAGTTGCCAGGAAGACCTACAATGAGCAGTTCTTC	CASSLVARKTYNEQFF
TRBJ1-2	TRBV10-3	.	.	TGTGCCATCAGTGAGGACAGAAACTATGGCTACACCTTC	CAISEDRNYGYTF
TRBJ2-3	TRBV11-1	.	.	TGTGCCAGCAGCTTTAGTTCGCGCACAGATACGCAGTATTTT	CASSFSSRTDTQYF
TRBJ1-5	TRBV30	.	.	TGTGCCTGGAGTGCAAGGGGACACCAGCCCCAGCATTTT	CAWSARGHQPQHF
TRBJ2-2	TRBV18	TRBD1	.	TGTGCCAGCTCCGGACAGGGAAAGGCCGGGGAGCTGTTTTTT	CASSGQGKAGELFF
TRBJ2-1	TRBV10-2	.	.	TGCGCCAGCAGCAAACAACTAGTCTCCTACAATGAGCAGTTCTTC	CASSKQLVSYNEQFF
TRBJ2-5	TRBV3-1/TRBV3-2	TRBD2	.	TGTGCCAGCAGCACTTCTAGCGGGGCCCAAGAGACCCAGTACTTC	CASSTSSGAQETQYF
TRBJ1-5	TRBV19	.	.	TGTGCCAGTAGTATCGCGCCCCAGGGCAATCAGCCCCAGCATTTT	CASSIAPQGNQPQHF
TRBJ2-2	TRBV5-4	.	few	TGTGCCAGCAGCTTGGCAAGTCAGGGGACCGGGGAGCTGTTTTTT	CASSLASQGTGELFF
TRBJ1-6	TRBV30	TRBD1	.	TGTGCCTGGAGTGACCTGACAGGGAATAATTCACCCCTCCACTTT	CAWSDLTGNNSPLHF